This TCR beta chain was profiled in a study of shared clonotypes between healthy human individuals. Study-level points and caveats: Naive subsets tended to show greater estimated richness than memory subsets. The sampled material consisted only of blood, and tissue repertoires are likely to differ.

Execution of the assay was at deep level. Per sorted-subset replicate PCR, input was approximately 0.2 ug DNA, representing about 30,000 T cell genomes. Clones were sequenced by immunoSEQ multiplex PCR, and TCRdb holds only the in-frame ones, with some missing. The table shows about 1.5 million clones, with around 98% occurring only once. A word on this clone: Its antigen is currently unknown.

V shed 4 bases and J shed 4 bases, with 18 bases lying between them. The CDR3 contains 16 residues. The germline gives CDR1 SGHNT, CDR2 YYREEE (reference sequence). Sequencing was done on a sample of naive CD4+ T cells sorted from blood. Indicated subset: CD45RA+ positively selected. This clonotype was sampled from a man aged 25 to 40 in good health. J is TRBJ2-1 and V is TRBV5-4; D is perhaps TRBD1 (7 bases). This CDR3 is CASSPRGRTDYNEQFF. CDR3 nucleotide sequence: TGTGCCAGCAGCCCCAGGGGGAGGACGGATTACAATGAGCAGTTCTTC.